This note documents a single T cell receptor beta chain sequence. Its antigen is unknown. The CDR3 is made up of 17 amino acids. V gave up 1 base and J gave up 0 bases, with 14 bases separating them. Germline assignment: CDR1 LGHNA and CDR2 YSLEER. This sample is drawn from a study of blood T cells in healthy people across ages. Whole-study context: T cells yielded about one barcoded beta molecule per two cells through template switching. Study-level findings and limits: Roughly linear declines in TCR beta diversity per million T cells occurred with age.

Individuals who donated were healthy Caucasians from Russia aged 6 to 90. Combining a sample-barcoded 5' primer with a J-beta primer mix, a second PCR ran for 7 to 11 cycles. In TCRdb, the 5' RACE reads were re-called with MiXCR into one record per CDR3 protein. The sample consists of over 1,500,000 distinct CDR3 sequences, 40% to 55% of them appearing once. The specimen was blood. The chain links TRBV4-3 to TRBJ2-3; D possibly corresponds to TRBD2 (6 bases). This receptor was taken from a middle-aged woman in good health. The DNA of the CDR3 is TGCGCCAGCAGCCAAGTCGGTGTAGCGGAGAGCACAGATACGCAGTATTTT. Its protein is CASSQVGVAESTDTQYF.